These 20 T cell receptor beta chains share one sample of origin, sequenced in a study of blood T cell repertoires in COVID-19. Only in-frame clones appear in the TCRdb table, and some are missing; sequencing was by immunoSEQ multiplex PCR. Among 210,000 or so clones, roughly 80% were seen once, and the ten largest hold 10%. The sequencing input was peripheral blood. The receptors stem from a woman older than 75 with acute or convalescent COVID-19.

This chain connects TRBV10-1 to TRBJ1-1; perhaps TRBD1 as D (5 bases). V shed 3 bases and J shed 1 base, with 9 bases lying between them. CDR1 WNHNN and CDR2 SYGVQD come from the germline V gene (reference sequence). The CDR3 contains 14 residues. CDR3 residues: CASSDKTENTEAFF. CDR3 in DNA: TGCGCCAGCAGTGACAAGACAGAGAACACTGAAGCTTTCTTT.

V usage is TRBV5-1 and J usage is TRBJ2-1; TRBD1 matches at 9 bases. The germline CDR1 and CDR2 sequences are SGHRS and YFSETQ. The CDR3 runs to 19 residues. J lost 7 bases, V lost 3 bases, and 20 bases had no gene match. The chain's CDR3 is CASSSRRQGVRDGKNEQFF. CDR3 coding DNA: TGCGCCAGCAGCTCTCGGAGACAGGGGGTGCGGGATGGAAAAAATGAGCAGTTCTTC. Full variable domain (remainder filled in from reference TRBV5-1 and TRBJ2-1): KAGVTQTPRYLIKTRGQQVTLSCSPISGHRSVSWYQQTPGQGLQFLFEYFSETQRNKGNFPGRFSGRQFSNSRSEMNVSTLELGDSALYLCASSSRRQGVRDGKNEQFFGPGTRLTVL.

The J gene is TRBJ2-5, the V gene TRBV30; 14 positions agree with TRBD2. With V trimmed by 0 bases and J by 2 bases, 2 bases remained unmatched. Germline CDR1 GTSNPN, CDR2 SVGIG (reference sequence). The CDR3 is 16 amino acids. CDR3 in DNA: TGTGCCTGGAGTGTCGGGACTAGCGGGGGTCAAGAGACCCAGTACTTC. Translating it yields CAWSVGTSGGQETQYF.

The rearrangement joins TRBV30 to TRBJ2-7; 8 nucleotides match TRBD1. The CDR3 is 14 residues long. From germline, CDR1 is GTSNPN and CDR2 SVGIG (reference sequence). V gave up 0 bases and J gave up 5 bases; unmatched junction bases: 6. The CDR3 region has the DNA TGTGCCTGGAGTGTAATAGGACAGGGAGACGAGCAGTACTTC. Translating gives CAWSVIGQGDEQYF.

CDR3 nucleotides: TGTGCCAGCAGCTTTGGGACAGACAATCAGCCCCAGCATTTT. Protein product: CASSFGTDNQPQHF. The genes are TRBV7-8 and TRBJ1-5; 7 bases map to TRBD1. Trimming took 3 bases from V and 3 from J; bases not matched to a gene: 2. Germline V lookup: CDR1 SGHVS, CDR2 FQNEAQ. The CDR3 sequence is 14 residues long.

The chain employs TRBV7-3 and TRBJ1-6; D is unclear. The CDR3 covers 14 residues. Trimming took off 5 bases at V and 13 bases at J, with 18 bases between the two ends. Germline V gene sequence: CDR1 SGHTA, CDR2 FQGTGA. The CDR3 nucleotides read TGTGCCAGCAGCGCCGGCCCGGGAATTTGGCCCCTCCACTTT. This codes for CASSAGPGIWPLHF.

The gene calls are TRBV15 and TRBJ2-1; 9 bases are shared with TRBD2. V trimming: 5 bases; J trimming: 4 bases; junction bases outside the gene matches: 6. The CDR3 runs 15 residues. Germline CDR1 is LNHNV and CDR2 is YYDKDF (reference sequence). CDR3 sequence: CATSRAGGPYNEQFF. The DNA of the CDR3 is TGTGCCACCAGCCGGGCGGGGGGGCCGTACAATGAGCAGTTCTTC.

V is TRBV13 and J is TRBJ2-5; TRBD1 is a possible D gene (6 bases). This CDR3 comprises 15 residues. Germline assignment: CDR1 PRHDT and CDR2 FYEKMQ (reference sequence). The V and J ends lost 5 bases and 1 base respectively, with 14 bases between them. The CDR3 DNA follows: TGTGCCAGCAGCATCCGGGACACCGGCCAAGAGACCCAGTACTTC. This translates into CASSIRDTGQETQYF.

Only one count was recorded for this clone. The chain uses TRBV12-5 and TRBJ1-5; 7 bases align to TRBD1. Germline values: CDR1 LGHNT, CDR2 FRNRAP. The CDR3 runs 15 residues. V shed 6 bases and J 5 bases; nucleotides not matched to a gene: 10. Here the CDR3 reads CASGQGTVPHQPQHF. CDR3 coding DNA: TGTGCTAGTGGGCAGGGGACAGTTCCCCATCAGCCCCAGCATTTT.

V gene TRBV11-1 combines with J gene TRBJ2-1, with 8 bases fitting TRBD2. Germline CDR1 SGHAT, CDR2 FQDESV (reference sequence). V dropped 5 bases and J dropped 4; count of bases not matched to a gene: 10. The CDR3 has 16 residues. The CDR3 nucleotides are TGTGCCAGCAGCCGTATCGAGCGGGGGAGATACAATGAGCAGTTCTTC. Translated, it gives CASSRIERGRYNEQFF.

The table lists this clone with a few counts. The chain carries TRBV6-2 or TRBV6-3 and TRBJ2-5; 16 bases are a match to TRBD2. Losses at the gene ends were 6 bases for V and 4 bases for J; bases not matched to a gene: 14. The CDR3 consists of 19 residues. Germline values: CDR1 MNHEY, CDR2 SVGEGT. Here the CDR3 reads CASSPRPGLAGGRGETQYF. The CDR3 nucleotides read TGTGCCAGCAGCCCCCGTCCGGGACTAGCGGGGGGGCGGGGAGAGACCCAGTACTTC.

The chain uses TRBV4-3 and TRBJ1-2; D is perhaps TRBD1 (6 bases). Deletions cut 4 bases from V and 4 bases from J, with 7 bases between. Per germline, CDR1 LGHNA and CDR2 YSLEER. The CDR3 runs to 12 residues. Here the CDR3 reads CASSRDTYGYTF. The DNA of the CDR3 is TGCGCCAGCAGCCGGGACACCTATGGCTACACCTTC.

The V gene is TRBV5-5, the J gene TRBJ2-1; the D gene is possibly TRBD2 (5 bases). Germline assignment: CDR1 SGHKS and CDR2 YYEKEE (reference sequence). Trimming cost V 5 bases and J 3 bases, with 18 bases left between them. This CDR3 is built from 16 residues. As DNA, the CDR3 is TGTGCCAGCAGTCCTTCCCCGGGGATTAGCTACAATGAGCAGTTCTTC. This codes for CASSPSPGISYNEQFF.

This clone has just one count. V usage is TRBV7-2 and J usage is TRBJ1-5, with D unclear. The ends were cut back, 2 bases at V and 1 base at J, with 12 bases in the middle. Germline V gives CDR1 SGHTA, CDR2 FQGNSA. This CDR3 is 16 amino acids long. CDR3 bases: TGTGCCAGCAGCTTATTCCCGGGAAACAGCAATCAGCCCCAGCATTTT. This translates into CASSLFPGNSNQPQHF.

By its share, this clone is medium-sized. The rearrangement links TRBV18 to TRBJ2-3; possible D gene TRBD2, 6 bases. V was pared by 0 bases and J by 5 bases, with 12 bases between. CDR1 KGHSH and CDR2 LQKENI come from the germline V gene. This CDR3 has 15 residues. The CDR3 bases are TGTGCCAGCTCACCACCGAACACGGAGGGAGATACGCAGTATTTT. It specifies CASSPPNTEGDTQYF.

This clone was recorded once. This chain links TRBV5-4 with TRBJ2-3, with 7 bases aligning to TRBD2. Germline V gene data show CDR1 as SGHNT and CDR2 as YYREEE (reference sequence). Trimming removed 2 bases from V and 4 bases from J; junction bases left unmatched: 4. CDR3 length equals 14 residues. The CDR3 spells CASSFSAGADTQYF. The CDR3 DNA is TGTGCCAGCAGCTTTTCGGCGGGAGCAGATACGCAGTATTTT. Based on the CDR3 plus reference TRBV5-4 and TRBJ2-3, the full variable domain is ETGVTQSPTHLIKTRGQQVTLRCSSQSGHNTVSWYQQALGQGPQFIFQYYREEENGRGNFPPRFSGLQFPNYSSELNVNALELDDSALYLCASSFSAGADTQYFGPGTRLTVL.

In DNA form, the CDR3 reads TGTGCCAGCTCACCGACAGGGGGCGCGGACACTGAAGCTTTCTTT. It is translated as CASSPTGGADTEAFF. The rearrangement joins TRBV18 to TRBJ1-1; the match to TRBD1 covers 10 bases. The ends lost 3 bases at V and 3 bases at J; junction bases unmatched: 4. Germline V gene sequence: CDR1 KGHSH, CDR2 LQKENI. This CDR3 has 15 residues.

This chain links TRBV6-5 with TRBJ2-7; TRBD2 matches 8 bases. The CDR3 extends over 16 amino acids. V was pared by 4 bases and J by 5 bases, with 13 bases of the junction left unmatched. Germline CDR1 MNHEY, CDR2 SVGAGI. CDR3 bases: TGTGCCAGCAGTTTGCTCCTACCAGCGGGAGTGGACGAGCAGTACTTC. It encodes CASSLLLPAGVDEQYF.

The chain has TRBV27 and TRBJ1-2; TRBD1 matches 9 bases. J gave up 1 base and V 6 bases, and 9 bases lay outside the gene matches. Germline V gene data show CDR1 as MNHEY and CDR2 as SMNVEV (reference sequence). This CDR3 region has 16 residues. CDR3 region: CASSPGTGTFNYGYTF. CDR3 bases: TGTGCCAGCAGCCCTGGGACAGGGACCTTTAACTATGGCTACACCTTC.

This chain links TRBV7-3 with TRBJ2-3, with TRBD2 matching over 13 bases. CDR1 SGHTA and CDR2 FQGTGA come from the germline V gene. Unmatched junction bases numbered 14, after V lost 5 bases and J lost 3 bases. The CDR3 is 19 residues long. The CDR3 reads CASSASGTSGTYGTDTQYF. The CDR3 DNA follows: TGTGCCAGCAGCGCCTCCGGGACTAGCGGGACTTATGGAACAGATACGCAGTATTTT.